Sequencing of this TCR beta chain was carried out in a study of T cells in Graves' hyperthyroidism and ophthalmopathy. Study-level points and caveats: Most expanded thyroid clonotypes above 0.001 recurred in blood. Ophthalmopathy was model-predicted a median approximately 6.4 months pre-onset.

The cohort's ophthalmopathy patients, a group with duration under 3 months, had a Clinical Activity Score of at least 3 and a NOSPECS grade of at least 4. Each diagnosis drew on symptoms, thyroxine, TRAb, thyroid ultrasound and orbital computed tomography findings. CDR1 is SGDLS, CDR2 YYNGEE, per germline. Trimming left V 3 bases short and J 5 bases short, with 25 bases between. The CDR3 has 18 residues. This clonotype has at least ten counts. Its antigen remains unknown. RNA transcripts provided the source from which TCR beta CDR3 regions were amplified. HTBI primers drove first-round RT-PCR of the TCR CDR3. A single record per CDR3 protein comes from TCRdb applying MiXCR to the multiplex PCR reads. Of about 600,000 distinct CDR3 sequences listed, approximately 15% were seen once; the top ten hold less than 9%.

Sequencing input: blood. The chain recombines TRBV9 with TRBJ2-3; D may correspond to TRBD1 or TRBD2 (5 bases each). The sequence was collected from a young woman with Graves' ophthalmopathy. The CDR3 region has the DNA TGTGCCAGCAGCGCCCGGGACGGCCCACGCCCCGACGGAGATACGCAGTATTTT. It specifies CASSARDGPRPDGDTQYF.